One TCR beta chain is described in this entry. The data originate from a study of blood T cell repertoires in COVID-19. Study information: PBMCs, B-cell-depleted T cells, or T cells were the source of the cDNA or gDNA that made up the material.

Here immunoSEQ multiplex PCR was the method, and the copy in TCRdb shows in-frame clones only, minus some. The table has about 120,000 clones, 85% to 90% seen once. CDR3 length: 16 amino acids. V was trimmed by 3 bases and J by 0 bases, leaving 12 bases between them. The germline gives CDR1 SGHDT, CDR2 YYEEEE. The sequenced sample was peripheral blood. The chain recombines TRBV5-6 with TRBJ1-4, with unresolved D. This clonotype originated in a human donor with acute or convalescent COVID-19. The donor label of this sample is uncertain. The chain's CDR3 is CASSSRRGSTNEKLFF. The CDR3 nucleotides read TGTGCCAGCAGCTCCAGGAGAGGGTCAACTAATGAAAAACTGTTTTTT.